This T cell receptor beta chain was retrieved from a study of cytomegalovirus exposure and HLA in healthy donors. A multiplex PCR was run with 60 Vbeta primers and 13 Jbeta primers. Sequenced by immunoSEQ multiplex PCR; TCRdb stores in-frame clones only, minus some. The top ten hold 5.5% to 7% of the sample, which has 55,000 to 70,000 clones, around 81% seen once. Germline assignment: CDR1 LGHNA and CDR2 YNFKEQ. After removal of 4 bases from V and 4 bases from J, the junction contained 9 bases not matched to a gene. The CDR3 contains 15 residues. At collection, donors were nominally healthy, but unrecorded immune exposures were probable. This clone has a handful of counts.

Sequencing was done on a sample of PBMCs. The J gene is TRBJ2-7, the V gene TRBV4-2, with TRBD2 matching 8 bases. The sequence derives from a male donor in good health and CMV-seronegative. In DNA form, the CDR3 reads TGTGCCAGCAGCCGGGAAACCGGGACTAGATACGAGCAGTACTTC. Its protein is CASSRETGTRYEQYF.